This T cell receptor (beta chain) was observed in a study of T cell responses to AZD1222 COVID-19 vaccine. Generated by immunoSEQ multiplex PCR, the TCRdb table keeps only in-frame clones and is missing some. The table has approximately 90,000 clones, about 90% seen once. V shed 5 bases and J 5 bases; nucleotides not matched to a gene: 6. The CDR3 length is 14 residues. The germline V gene has CDR1 SGHAT and CDR2 FQDESV (reference sequence). This chain joins TRBV11-1 and TRBJ2-1; 7 bases align to TRBD1. The sample here was peripheral blood, taken on day 0 of AZD1222 vaccination. This sequence was found in an adult in good health. The CDR3 DNA is TGTGCCAGCAGCGTGTACAGGGGTGACAATGAGCAGTTCTTC. Its translation: CASSVYRGDNEQFF.